The T cell receptor (beta chain) described here comes from a study of beta chain features in type 1 diabetes. Study results and limitations: Because the template was cDNA, high-expressing cells might be over-represented. Insertions were fewer and deletions more numerous at VDJ junctions in type 1 diabetes patients. Naive, central memory and regulatory TCRB repertoires appeared more similar among patients than healthy donors.

Naive, central memory, regulatory and stem cell-like memory cells within the CD4+ compartment were sorted using CD45RO/CCR7/CD25/CD127/CD95/CD27. Worth noting for this clone: Its antigen is as yet unknown.

With 3 bases removed from V and 6 bases from J, the gap between germline ends came to 15 bases. Germline CDR1 and CDR2: LNHDA and SQIVND (reference sequence). This CDR3 has 14 amino acids. TCRB transcripts that were expressed got sequenced, as all of the isolated RNA had been reverse transcribed. Repertoires were generated with immunoSEQ multiplex PCR, while TCRdb's copy carries only in-frame clones and drops some. The sample consists of roughly 610,000 clones, 15% to 18% of them appearing once. This TCR came from a man aged 18-30 years in good health. Sample: naive CD4+ T cells from blood. This sequence joins TRBV19 and TRBJ2-7; D gene uncertain. This CDR3 is CASSIGGSGGEQYF. DNA for the CDR3: TGTGCCAGTAGTATCGGTGGGTCAGGCGGCGAGCAGTACTTC.